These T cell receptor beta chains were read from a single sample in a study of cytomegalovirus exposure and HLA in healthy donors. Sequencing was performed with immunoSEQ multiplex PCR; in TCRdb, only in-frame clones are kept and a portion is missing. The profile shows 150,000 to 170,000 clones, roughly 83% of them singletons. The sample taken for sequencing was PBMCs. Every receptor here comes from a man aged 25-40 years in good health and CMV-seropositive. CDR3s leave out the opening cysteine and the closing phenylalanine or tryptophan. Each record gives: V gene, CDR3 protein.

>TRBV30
AWSVQGRNEQF
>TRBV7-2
ASSSPAQGYEAF
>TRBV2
ASSPSRLVHEQY
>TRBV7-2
ASSLYRGTDTQY
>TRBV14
ASSHSRGREAF
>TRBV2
ASSEIEPIGQPQH
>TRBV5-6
ASSSVDREGETQY
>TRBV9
ASSLRQGHNSDTQY
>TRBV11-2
ASSLRLAGSGNEQF
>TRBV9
ASSVESDPTNEKLF
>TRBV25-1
ASSTGFEAF
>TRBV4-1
ASSLNGEGKSPLH
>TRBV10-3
ATGGVTGSPNEKLF
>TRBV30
AWGQNSPLH
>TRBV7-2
ASSLEQFFNSYEQY
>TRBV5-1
ASRKDQGNYGYT
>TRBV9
ASSVEEGNTIY
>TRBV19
ASLSLAGGFTDTQY
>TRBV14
ASSLDRVYEQY
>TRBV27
ASSLWGTGNSYEQY